This paragraph reports one T cell receptor beta chain. Its antigen is unidentified. The data originate from a study of T cells in localized non-small cell lung cancer. Study-wide findings and caveats: Heterogeneity is still possible, as just one tumor region was sequenced. Uninvolved adjacent lung, not tumor, had the highest T cell clonality. Adjacent lung held a median roughly 54 of the top 100 tumor clones.

In germline, CDR1 is MDHEN, CDR2 SYDVKM. The CDR3 has 13 residues. The ends were cut back, 7 bases at V and 0 bases at J, with 7 bases in the middle. Produced via immunoSEQ multiplex PCR; TCRdb's table is partial and in-frame only. The sample yields 30,000 to 35,000 clones, around 90% seen once. The receptor's source is a female donor aged 60 or older with stage I lung adenocarcinoma. This sequence joins TRBV28 and TRBJ2-1; D ambiguous. The sequencing used peripheral blood, collected before any cancer treatment. In DNA form, the CDR3 reads TGTGCCAGCAATATGGGCTCCTACAATGAGCAGTTCTTC. This sequence encodes CASNMGSYNEQFF.